A single sample is the source of the 24 T cell receptor beta chains below, sequenced in a study of CD8 T cells in Susac syndrome. Random hexamers served to reverse transcribe roughly 0.5 to 1 ug RNA. TCRdb re-called the immunoSEQ multiplex PCR reads with MiXCR, one entry per CDR3 protein. The table shows about 430,000 distinct CDR3 sequences, with 85% occurring only once. Source material: CD8+ T cells from PBMCs. The receptors shown here come from a human donor with multiple sclerosis.

The rearrangement uses TRBV6-5 and TRBJ1-2; unclear D gene. V lost 0 bases to trimming and J lost 6 bases, with 5 bases between them. Germline V gives CDR1 MNHEY, CDR2 SVGAGI. The CDR3 contains 12 residues. In nucleotides, the CDR3 is TGTGCCAGCAGTTACTCGGGCGATGGCTACACCTTC. Encoded protein: CASSYSGDGYTF.

The chain recombines TRBV14 with TRBJ2-5, with 7 bases identical to TRBD1. Germline V gene data show CDR1 as SGHDN and CDR2 as FVKESK. This CDR3 contains 15 residues. V gave up 4 bases and J gave up 2 bases; unmatched junction bases: 7. The CDR3 here is CASSPRLTGQETQYF. The CDR3 region has the DNA TGTGCCAGCAGCCCAAGACTGACAGGGCAAGAGACCCAGTACTTC.

The gene calls are TRBV9 and TRBJ2-7, with 10 bases lining up with TRBD1. Per germline, CDR1 SGDLS and CDR2 YYNGEE. CDR3 length: 16 residues. The V gene end was trimmed by 0 bases and the J gene end by 3 bases; junction bases not matched to a gene: 6. The CDR3 loop reads CASSVEEGQGIYEQYF. CDR3 DNA sequence: TGTGCCAGCAGCGTAGAGGAGGGACAGGGGATCTACGAGCAGTACTTC.

This clonotype came up once. The chain combines TRBV19 with TRBJ2-1, with 10 bases lining up with TRBD2. The CDR3 totals 15 residues. The V and J ends lost 6 bases and 2 bases, in that order; junction bases with no gene match: 4. Germline V gene data show CDR1 as LNHDA and CDR2 as SQIVND (reference sequence). CDR3 residues: CASSVAGGTYNEQFF. CDR3 nucleotides: TGTGCCAGTAGCGTAGCGGGGGGAACCTACAATGAGCAGTTCTTC.

Here the CDR3 reads CSARPQGAVNTDTQYF. The CDR3 coding sequence is TGCAGTGCTAGGCCACAGGGAGCGGTAAACACAGATACGCAGTATTTT. The chain employs TRBV20-1 and TRBJ2-3; the D gene is possibly TRBD1 (6 bases). This CDR3 spans 16 amino acids. Trimming removed 3 bases from V and 2 bases from J, with 18 bases in between. Germline CDR1 and CDR2: DFQATT and SNEGSKA (reference sequence).

The DNA of the CDR3 is TGCGCCAGCAGCCAAGAAGCCCCGGGGGTGAGGAGCAATCAGCCCCAGCATTTT. It codes for CASSQEAPGVRSNQPQHF. V usage is TRBV4-1 and J usage is TRBJ1-5; tentatively, D is TRBD1 (5 bases). The CDR3 has 18 residues. V was trimmed by 0 bases and J by 1 base, leaving 16 bases between them. Germline CDR1 MGHRA, CDR2 YSYEKL.

CDR3 sequence: CASSFQANTEAFF. CDR3 bases: TGTGCCAGCAGTTTTCAAGCCAACACTGAAGCTTTCTTT. The chain is built from TRBV28 and TRBJ1-1; D gene unclear. The V end was cut by 3 bases, the J end by 2 bases, with 7 bases between. Germline-derived CDR1 and CDR2 are MDHEN and SYDVKM. The CDR3 contains 13 residues.

Turning to this clonotype: Compared with germline, one end of the junction differs, possibly owing to a read error. This rearrangement joins TRBV12-3 or TRBV12-4 to TRBJ2-1; the match to TRBD2 covers 9 bases. CDR3 size: 13 residues. Here the CDR3 DNA reads TGTGCCAGCATTTTAGCGGGGGAGGATGAGCAGTTCTTC. This codes for CASILAGEDEQFF.

The genes are TRBV5-1 and TRBJ1-1; D may be TRBD1 (5 bases). From germline, CDR1 is SGHRS and CDR2 YFSETQ. With 4 bases removed from V and 0 bases from J, the gap between germline ends came to 10 bases. CDR3 length: 14 residues. CDR3: CASSVGHMNTEAFF. For the CDR3, the DNA is TGCGCCAGCAGCGTCGGACATATGAACACTGAAGCTTTCTTT.

This clonotype was seen once. The chain combines TRBV3-1 with TRBJ1-4, with TRBD1 matching over 7 bases. After removal of 3 bases from V and 6 bases from J, the junction contained 13 bases not matched to a gene. This CDR3 is 17 amino acids long. The germline V gene has CDR1 LGHDT and CDR2 YNNKEL (reference sequence). CDR3 DNA: TGTGCCAGCAGCCACGCAAATAACAGGGGAGGGGATGAAAAACTGTTTTTT. It is translated as CASSHANNRGGDEKLFF. The full variable domain, in which reference TRBV3-1 and TRBJ1-4 provide the parts outside the CDR3, is DTAVSQTPKYLVTQMGNDKSIKCEQNLGHDTMYWYKQDSKKFLKIMFSYNNKELIINETVPNRFSPKSPDKAHLNLHINSLELGDSAVYFCASSHANNRGGDEKLFFGSGTQLSVL.

The V gene is TRBV10-2, the J gene TRBJ1-5; D is perhaps TRBD1 (5 bases). Germline V gene sequence: CDR1 WSHSY, CDR2 SAAADI. The CDR3 runs to 15 residues. The V end was cut by 6 bases, the J end by 4 bases, with 16 bases between. The CDR3 loop reads CASRDPTRDNQPQHF. For the CDR3, the DNA is TGCGCCAGCAGAGACCCCACCAGGGATAATCAGCCCCAGCATTTT.

CDR3 loop: CASSIRGDQPQHF. The CDR3 DNA reads as TGTGCCAGTAGTATAAGGGGAGATCAGCCCCAGCATTTT. The chain carries TRBV19 and TRBJ1-5; TRBD1 might be the D (5 bases). The germline V gene has CDR1 LNHDA and CDR2 SQIVND (reference sequence). V shed 2 bases and J shed 5 bases, with 7 bases lying between them. The CDR3 totals 13 residues.

The rearrangement links TRBV11-2 to TRBJ1-1, with D unclear. Trimming stripped 0 bases from V and 0 bases from J, with 20 bases between. The CDR3 runs to 19 residues. Germline lookup yields CDR1 SGHAT and CDR2 FQNNGV. The CDR3 coding sequence is TGTGCCAGCAGCTTAGATTTCCAGACCCATGGCCCGTTGAACACTGAAGCTTTCTTT. Translated: CASSLDFQTHGPLNTEAFF. Looking up the rest from reference TRBV11-2 and TRBJ1-1 gives the full variable domain: EAGVAQSPRYKIIEKRQSVAFWCNPISGHATLYWYQQILGQGPKLLIQFQNNGVVDDSQLPKDRFSAERLKGVDSTLKIQPAKLEDSAVYLCASSLDFQTHGPLNTEAFFGQGTRLTVV.

The V call is TRBV27, the J call TRBJ1-3; D is undetermined. This CDR3 is 14 amino acids long. Germline V gene lookup returns CDR1 MNHEY and CDR2 SMNVEV (reference sequence). Deletions cut 4 bases from V and 0 bases from J, with 7 bases between. The CDR3, as DNA: TGTGCCAGCAGTTGGGCGGGCTCTGGAAACACCATATATTTT. It specifies CASSWAGSGNTIYF.

The chain links TRBV7-6 to TRBJ2-3; 9 nucleotides match TRBD2. Germline values: CDR1 SGHVS, CDR2 FNYEAQ. The CDR3 is 17 amino acids. J lost 2 bases, V lost 3 bases, and 9 bases had no gene match. CDR3 DNA: TGTGCCAGCAGCTTTGTCTTAGCGGGGGAGTCCACAGATACGCAGTATTTT. Translation: CASSFVLAGESTDTQYF. The full variable domain, its missing parts supplied by reference TRBV7-6 and TRBJ2-3, is GAGVSQSPRYKVTKRGQDVALRCDPISGHVSLYWYRQALGQGPEFLTYFNYEAQQDKSGLPNDRFSAERPEGSISTLTIQRTEQRDSAMYRCASSFVLAGESTDTQYFGPGTRLTVL.

The genes are TRBV20-1 and TRBJ2-7; 7 nucleotides agree with TRBD2. The V gene's germline CDR1 is DFQATT and CDR2 SNEGSKA (reference sequence). The CDR3 is 15 amino acids. Trimming removed 4 bases from V and 2 bases from J; junction bases left unmatched: 11. The chain's CDR3 is CSATSRDYNAYEQYF. The DNA of the CDR3 is TGCAGTGCTACAAGCCGGGACTACAATGCCTACGAGCAGTACTTC.

The chain links TRBV6-1 to TRBJ1-4, with TRBD1 identical over 8 bases. Looked up from germline, CDR1 is MNHNS and CDR2 is SASEGT. V trimming: 5 bases; J trimming: 8 bases; junction bases outside the gene matches: 7. The CDR3 spans 14 residues. This CDR3 is CASSPTGDFEKLFF. The CDR3 DNA sequence: TGTGCCAGCAGTCCGACAGGGGATTTCGAAAAACTGTTTTTT.

The chain is built from TRBV12-5 and TRBJ2-7; 7 bases fit TRBD2. V shed 0 bases, J shed 3 bases, and the junction held 5 bases outside the gene matches. Germline CDR1 reads LGHNT; CDR2 reads FRNRAP. This CDR3 spans 15 amino acids. CDR3 protein: CASGLVPSGIYEQYF. The CDR3 DNA reads as TGTGCTAGTGGTTTGGTACCTAGCGGTATCTACGAGCAGTACTTC.

The chain recombines TRBV4-1 with TRBJ2-1; 9 bases line up with TRBD1. With V trimmed by 4 bases and J by 5 bases, 6 bases remained unmatched. CDR1 and CDR2 from the germline V gene are MGHRA and YSYEKL. The CDR3 is 15 residues long. CDR3 loop: CASSPPDRGDNEQFF. Here the CDR3 DNA reads TGCGCCAGCAGCCCCCCGGACAGGGGAGACAATGAGCAGTTCTTC.

The CDR3 DNA reads as TGTGCCAGCAGCTACGACAGGTACCAAGAGACCCAGTACTTC. Its translation is CASSYDRYQETQYF. The rearrangement links TRBV7-9 to TRBJ2-5, with TRBD1 as a possible D gene (6 bases). Trimming cost V 4 bases and J 0 bases, with 9 bases left between them. The CDR3 loop spans 14 amino acids. CDR1 SEHNR and CDR2 FQNEAQ come from the germline V gene (reference sequence).

The J gene is TRBJ1-5, the V gene TRBV12-3 or TRBV12-4, with 9 positions matching TRBD1. This CDR3 contains 16 residues. The trim removed 5 bases at V and 6 bases at J, leaving 11 bases unmatched. The CDR3 reads CASSPGDRVGGQPQHF. CDR3 sequence (DNA): TGTGCCAGCAGTCCCGGGGACAGGGTAGGGGGTCAGCCCCAGCATTTT.

This rearrangement joins TRBV29-1 to TRBJ1-1; 7 bases line up with TRBD1. Germline V lookup: CDR1 SQVTM, CDR2 ANQGSEA. After removal of 1 base from V and 4 bases from J, the junction contained 9 bases not matched to a gene. The CDR3 length is 15 residues. CDR3 in amino acids: CSVEGARGLGTEAFF. The CDR3 DNA reads as TGCAGCGTTGAAGGGGCCAGGGGGTTGGGCACTGAAGCTTTCTTT. Together with reference TRBV29-1 and TRBJ1-1, the CDR3 gives the full variable domain: SAVISQKPSRDICQRGTSLTIQCQVDSQVTMMFWYRQQPGQSLTLIATANQGSEATYESGFVIDKFPISRPNLTFSTLTVSNMSPEDSSIYLCSVEGARGLGTEAFFGQGTRLTVV.

The J gene is TRBJ1-2, the V gene TRBV28; 9 bases map to TRBD1. V shed 2 bases and J 9 bases; nucleotides not matched to a gene: 13. This CDR3 is built from 16 residues. CDR1 is MDHEN and CDR2 is SYDVKM in the germline V gene. The CDR3 DNA reads TGTGCCAGCAGTTTAATAACCCTCCGGGACAGGGTCAGCTACACCTTC. Translating it yields CASSLITLRDRVSYTF.

CDR3: CASRTLPGEPYEQYF. CDR3 sequence (DNA): TGTGCCAGCCGGACCTTACCGGGAGAACCCTACGAGCAGTACTTC. The chain uses TRBV4-2 and TRBJ2-7; TRBD2 might be the D (6 bases). From germline, CDR1 is LGHNA and CDR2 YNFKEQ. The CDR3 loop spans 15 amino acids. The V and J ends lost 8 bases and 2 bases respectively, with 19 bases between them.